This T cell receptor beta chain was recorded in a study of CD8+ T cells in alopecia areata. Whole-study context: For treated patients, severity scores reflected the percentage of scalp area affected.

Sample treatment: oral pan-JAK inhibitor, 5-10 mg twice daily. Germline-derived CDR1 and CDR2 are SGHDN and FVKESK. V gave up 3 bases and J gave up 10 bases, with 12 bases separating them. The CDR3 loop spans 12 amino acids. Comments on this clone: Its antigen is not known.

Study-wide results and limits: Tofacitinib delivered significant drops in scalp clonality and in expanded CD8+ clones among the top 100.

Sequencing relied on a cDNA template that was reverse transcribed from extracted RNA. Libraries were prepared by immunoSEQ multiplex PCR; TCRdb keeps only in-frame clonotypes and omits some of them. The repertoire holds 150,000 or so clones, with about three fifths as singletons. The sequences come from CD4+ T cells sorted from blood, collected at week 4, from a patient treated with tofacitinib. The receptor was isolated from a human donor with alopecia areata. The chain is built from TRBV14 and TRBJ2-5; D gene uncertain. CDR3 sequence reads: CASSHFNYNQYF. The CDR3 nucleotides are TGTGCCAGCAGCCACTTCAACTACAACCAGTACTTC.